The 15 T cell receptor beta chains reported below all come from one sample, sequenced in a study of cytomegalovirus exposure and HLA in healthy donors. PCR was performed using 60 Vbeta and 13 Jbeta primers. Libraries were prepared by immunoSEQ multiplex PCR; TCRdb keeps only in-frame clonotypes and omits some of them. In the table there are some 130,000 clones, about 82% of which are singletons. The sequenced sample was PBMCs. Every receptor here comes from a man aged 25-45 years in good health.

This clone was observed a few times. The V gene is TRBV7-8, the J gene TRBJ1-1; a possible D gene is TRBD1 (5 bases). In germline, CDR1 is SGHVS, CDR2 FQNEAQ. V lost 5 bases and J lost 6, with 10 bases in between. The length of the CDR3 is 12 residues. The CDR3 region has the DNA TGTGCCAGCAGCCCCCGGGGGGCTGAAGCTTTCTTT. This sequence encodes CASSPRGAEAFF. Supplemented by reference TRBV7-8 and TRBJ1-1, the full variable domain reads GAGVSQSPRYKVAKRGQDVALRCDPISGHVSLFWYQQALGQGPEFLTYFQNEAQLDKSGLPSDRFFAERPEGSVSTLKIQRTQQEDSAVYLCASSPRGAEAFFGQGTRLTVV.

This clone has only a few counts. V usage is TRBV6-5 and J usage is TRBJ1-5; D may be TRBD1 (5 bases). The CDR3 has 15 residues. V lost 5 bases to trimming and J lost 6 bases, with 17 bases between them. Looked up from germline, CDR1 is MNHEY and CDR2 is SVGAGI. The CDR3, as DNA: TGTGCCAGCAGTACCGTCGCGGGGGGGGGTCAGCCCCAGCATTTT. It specifies CASSTVAGGGQPQHF.

The V gene is TRBV6-1, the J gene TRBJ1-2; 8 bases match TRBD1. Germline V gene sequence: CDR1 MNHNS, CDR2 SASEGT. The CDR3 consists of 15 residues. J gave up 8 bases and V 4 bases, and 12 bases lay outside the gene matches. Written as DNA, the CDR3 is TGTGCCAGCAGTGGCGGACAGGGTCGCCGTGTAGGCTACACCTTC. This sequence encodes CASSGGQGRRVGYTF.

This clone was seen only a few times. J is TRBJ2-7 and V is TRBV5-4; 10 bases are shared with TRBD2. Germline V gene sequence: CDR1 SGHNT, CDR2 YYREEE (reference sequence). Unmatched junction bases numbered 7, after V lost 5 bases and J lost 2 bases. CDR3 size: 15 residues. CDR3 sequence: CASRTGTSATYEQYF. Here the CDR3 DNA reads TGTGCCAGCAGAACCGGGACTAGCGCGACCTACGAGCAGTACTTC.

J is TRBJ1-4 and V is TRBV5-8; 9 bases are shared with TRBD1. The CDR3 totals 15 residues. Losses at the gene ends were 3 bases for V and 8 bases for J; bases not matched to a gene: 8. From germline, CDR1 is SGHTS and CDR2 YDEGEE. The CDR3 here is CASSYGQGLREKLFF. CDR3 coding DNA: TGTGCCAGCAGCTACGGACAGGGGCTGAGGGAAAAACTGTTTTTT.

The chain combines TRBV29-1 with TRBJ1-2, with D tentatively TRBD1 (6 bases). Trimming pared 4 bases from V and 8 bases from J, leaving 11 bases between. CDR1 and CDR2 from the germline V gene are SQVTM and ANQGSEA. This CDR3 has 11 residues. Written as DNA, the CDR3 is TGCAGCGTTGGGGAGGGGGTCGGCTACACCTTC. Translated, it gives CSVGEGVGYTF.

The chain couples TRBV6-5 to TRBJ2-2; D may be TRBD2 (6 bases). The CDR3 is 12 amino acids. Germline V gene lookup returns CDR1 MNHEY and CDR2 SVGAGI. Trimming stripped 5 bases from V and 5 bases from J, with 6 bases between. The CDR3 DNA follows: TGTGCCAGCAGTCGGGGGACCGGGGAGCTGTTTTTT. Amino acids: CASSRGTGELFF.

This chain uses TRBV19 with TRBJ2-1; 7 bases agree with TRBD2. The germline CDR1 and CDR2 sequences are LNHDA and SQIVND (reference sequence). CDR3 length: 16 amino acids. Germline trimming cut 5 bases from V and 4 bases from J; bases unmatched to any gene: 11. In nucleotides, the CDR3 is TGTGCCAGTAGTCGCGGGAGCGTCTTACCATACAATGAGCAGTTCTTC. Protein sequence: CASSRGSVLPYNEQFF. The complete variable domain, with remaining parts taken from reference TRBV19 and TRBJ2-1, reads DGGITQSPKYLFRKEGQNVTLSCEQNLNHDAMYWYRQDPGQGLRLIYYSQIVNDFQKGDIAEGYSVSREKKESFPLTVTSAQKNPTAFYLCASSRGSVLPYNEQFFGPGTRLTVL.

The chain combines TRBV7-2 with TRBJ2-1, with D possibly TRBD2 on 6 matching bases. In germline, CDR1 is SGHTA, CDR2 FQGNSA. The CDR3 runs 16 residues. V was pared by 5 bases and J by 3 bases, with 17 bases between. Here the CDR3 DNA reads TGTGCCAGCAGCCGCTTCAGCGGGCAAATCTACAATGAGCAGTTCTTC. Amino acid sequence: CASSRFSGQIYNEQFF.

The V call is TRBV9, the J call TRBJ2-3; TRBD2 agrees at 16 bases. Germline assignment: CDR1 SGDLS and CDR2 YYNGEE. The CDR3 spans 19 residues. V lost 3 bases to trimming and J lost 2 bases; unmatched junction nucleotides: 9. CDR3 in amino acids: CASSGTGTSGGGLTDTQYF. The CDR3 DNA is TGTGCCAGCAGCGGCACCGGGACTAGCGGGGGGGGACTCACAGATACGCAGTATTTT.

V and J are TRBV15 and TRBJ2-7; TRBD1 aligns across 11 bases. This CDR3 spans 16 amino acids. V lost 3 bases and J lost 1; bases outside the gene matches: 5. The germline gives CDR1 LNHNV, CDR2 YYDKDF (reference sequence). CDR3 nucleotide sequence: TGTGCCACCAGCAGGAACCGGGACAGGGGGTCCTACGAGCAGTACTTC. It yields the protein CATSRNRDRGSYEQYF.

The chain joins TRBV30 to TRBJ1-6; unclear D gene. Germline CDR1 reads GTSNPN; CDR2 reads SVGIG (reference sequence). V was clipped by 7 bases and J by 13 bases, with 20 bases between them. This CDR3 region has 13 residues. The CDR3 loop reads CASQNRGGSPLHF. For the CDR3, the DNA is TGTGCCTCCCAAAACCGGGGTGGGTCCCCCCTCCACTTT.

The rearrangement uses TRBV6-7 and TRBJ2-7; perhaps TRBD2 as D (6 bases). TRBV6-7 is an ORF, and what it does is uncertain. This CDR3 has 15 amino acids. Trimming removed 2 bases from V and 4 bases from J, with 15 bases in between. The CDR3 loop is CASSYIGPRGYEQYF. Written as DNA, the CDR3 is TGTGCCAGCAGTTACATCGGGCCCCGGGGGTACGAGCAGTACTTC.

This clone occurred once. This chain uses TRBV4-3 with TRBJ2-1; the match to TRBD1 covers 9 bases. The CDR3 is 16 amino acids. Germline V gene lookup returns CDR1 LGHNA and CDR2 YSLEER. After removal of 3 bases from V and 6 bases from J, the junction contained 9 bases not matched to a gene. In DNA, the CDR3 is TGCGCCAGCAGCCACCCCCTCGGGACAGGGTTCAATGAGCAGTTCTTC. Translation: CASSHPLGTGFNEQFF.

The sample holds a few counts of this clone. The chain combines TRBV18 with TRBJ1-2, with TRBD1 identical over 7 bases. The CDR3 is made up of 12 amino acids. CDR1 and CDR2 from the germline V gene are KGHSH and LQKENI. Losses at the gene ends were 4 bases for V and 4 bases for J; bases not matched to a gene: 0. The CDR3 bases are TGTGCCAGCTCACGGGACAGCTATGGCTACACCTTC. Protein: CASSRDSYGYTF.